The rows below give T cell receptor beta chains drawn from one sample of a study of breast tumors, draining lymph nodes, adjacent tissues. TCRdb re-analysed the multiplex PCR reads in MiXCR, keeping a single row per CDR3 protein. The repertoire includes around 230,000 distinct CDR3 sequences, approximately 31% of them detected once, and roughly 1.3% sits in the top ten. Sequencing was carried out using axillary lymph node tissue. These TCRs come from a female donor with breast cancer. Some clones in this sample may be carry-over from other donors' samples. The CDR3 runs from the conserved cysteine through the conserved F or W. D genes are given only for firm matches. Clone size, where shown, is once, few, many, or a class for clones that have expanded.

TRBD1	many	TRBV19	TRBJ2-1	TGTGCCAGTAGTTTCGATAGGGGGCTGGATAATGAGCAGTTCTTC	CASSFDRGLDNEQFF
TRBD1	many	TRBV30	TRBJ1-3	TGTGCCTGGAGTGGGGAGACAGGGGGAAACACCATATATTTT	CAWSGETGGNTIYF
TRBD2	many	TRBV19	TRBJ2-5	TGTGCCAGTAGTATCGGGGAGGGACAAGAGACCCAGTACTTC	CASSIGEGQETQYF
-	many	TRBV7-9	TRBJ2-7	TGTGCCAGCAGCTTAGGAGGGATAAGGCCCTACGAGCAGTACTTC	CASSLGGIRPYEQYF
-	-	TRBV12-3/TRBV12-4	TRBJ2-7	TGTGCCAGCAGTTTAGGGAGCAGGCACGAGCAGTACTTC	CASSLGSRHEQYF
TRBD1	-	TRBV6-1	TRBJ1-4	TGTGCCAGCAGTGAATTAAAGGGGGCGTTGGGAAAACTGTTTTTT	CASSELKGALGKLFF
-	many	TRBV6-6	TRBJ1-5	TGTGCCAGCAGTCACCAAGGAATCCAGCCCCAGCATTTT	CASSHQGIQPQHF
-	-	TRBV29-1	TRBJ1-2	TGCAGCGTTGATACTCTACCCTTC	CSVDTLPF
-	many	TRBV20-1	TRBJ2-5	TGCAGTGCTAGAGACGATGTCTTCGGGCCGTCGGAGACCCAGTACTTC	CSARDDVFGPSETQYF
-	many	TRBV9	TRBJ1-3	TGTGCCAGCAGCGTAGGGTGGGGAAACACCATATATTTT	CASSVGWGNTIYF
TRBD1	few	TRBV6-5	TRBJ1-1	TGTGCCAGCAGTTGGGGACAGCGAAGCACTGAAGCTTTCTTT	CASSWGQRSTEAFF
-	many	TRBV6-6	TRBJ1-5	TGCGCCAGCAGCCGGGACGGCAATCAGCCCCAGCATTTT	CASSRDGNQPQHF
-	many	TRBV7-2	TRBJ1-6	TGTGCCAGCACCCGGGCCCTCACTAATTCACCCCTCCACTTT	CASTRALTNSPLHF
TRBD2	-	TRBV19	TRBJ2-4	TGTGCCAGTAGTCCACTAGCGGGACACAAAAGCATTCAGTACTTC	CASSPLAGHKSIQYF
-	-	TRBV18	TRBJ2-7	TGTGCCAGCTCACAAAGACCATCGGATTACTACGAGCAGTACTTC	CASSQRPSDYYEQYF
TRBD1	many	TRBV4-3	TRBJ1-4	TGCGCCAGCAGCTGGGGACAGGGATCGAATGAAAAACTGTTTTTT	CASSWGQGSNEKLFF
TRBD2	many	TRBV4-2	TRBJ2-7	TGTGCCAGCAGCCAAGGGCCTAGCGGGAGGGTCTACGAGCAGTACTTC	CASSQGPSGRVYEQYF
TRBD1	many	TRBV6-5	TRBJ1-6	TGTGCCAGCAGTCACTTCCTTGGACAGGGACGAAATTCACCCCTCCACTTT	CASSHFLGQGRNSPLHF
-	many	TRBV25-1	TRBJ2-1	TGTGCCAGCAGTGAGCAAGGTTTCTATGAGCAGTTCTTC	CASSEQGFYEQFF
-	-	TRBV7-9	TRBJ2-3	TGTGCCAGCAGCTTATGGTCCACAGATACGCAGTATTTT	CASSLWSTDTQYF
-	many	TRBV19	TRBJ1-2	TGTGCCAGTAGTTCAGGACCCTATGGCTACACCTTC	CASSSGPYGYTF
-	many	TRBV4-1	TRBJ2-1	TGCGCCAGCAGCCAAGTTAACCTTGTCTCCTACAATGAGCAGTTCTTC	CASSQVNLVSYNEQFF